The 26 T cell receptor beta chains presented below share a single source sample, sequenced in a study of blood T cell repertoires in COVID-19. Only in-frame clones appear in the TCRdb table, and some are missing; sequencing was by immunoSEQ multiplex PCR. The table lists a few hundred thousand clones, about 82% of them singletons. The sequenced material came from peripheral blood. The receptors shown here come from a woman aged 45-59 years with acute or convalescent COVID-19.

The chain recombines TRBV27 with TRBJ2-1; D gene uncertain. The CDR3 sequence is 14 residues long. V was clipped by 8 bases and J by 5 bases, with 16 bases between them. CDR1 MNHEY and CDR2 SMNVEV come from the germline V gene (reference sequence). CDR3 DNA sequence: TGTGCCAGCGGTCGGCCCGACTGGAACAATGAGCAGTTCTTC. The encoded protein is CASGRPDWNNEQFF.

This sequence joins TRBV30 and TRBJ1-5; TRBD1 might be the D (6 bases). V was cut by 1 base and J by 5 bases, with 12 bases left in between. CDR1 is GTSNPN, CDR2 SVGIG, per germline (reference sequence). This CDR3 is 14 amino acids long. The CDR3 is CAWSGQAEDQPQHF. For the CDR3, the DNA is TGTGCCTGGAGTGGACAGGCCGAGGATCAGCCCCAGCATTTT.

V usage is TRBV10-3 and J usage is TRBJ2-2; 10 nucleotides line up with TRBD1. The CDR3 length is 16 residues. V was clipped by 3 bases and J by 2 bases; unmatched bases: 3. CDR1 is ENHRY, CDR2 SYGVKD, per germline. The CDR3 DNA reads as TGTGCCATCAGTGACTGGACAGGGGGAAACACCGGGGAGCTGTTTTTT. Protein: CAISDWTGGNTGELFF.

The chain links TRBV28 to TRBJ1-1; weak D call: TRBD1 (6 bases). The V end was cut by 5 bases, the J end by 11 bases, with 21 bases between. Germline V lookup: CDR1 MDHEN, CDR2 SYDVKM. There are 14 residues in the CDR3. Written as DNA, the CDR3 is TGTGCCAGCAGTATGACACAGGGAATCCGGAGTGCTTTCTTT. Its protein product is CASSMTQGIRSAFF.

This chain connects TRBV6-5 to TRBJ1-2; D perhaps matches TRBD1 (6 bases). The CDR3 loop spans 14 amino acids. Trimming cost V 8 bases and J 8 bases, with 21 bases left between them. CDR1 MNHEY and CDR2 SVGAGI come from the germline V gene. CDR3 region: CASYYGGGAFGYTF. For the CDR3, the DNA is TGTGCCAGCTACTACGGCGGGGGGGCGTTCGGCTACACCTTC.

V gene TRBV7-9 combines with J gene TRBJ2-2, with TRBD2 matching over 11 bases. This CDR3 contains 16 residues. V shed 4 bases and J 7 bases; nucleotides not matched to a gene: 8. Germline V gives CDR1 SEHNR, CDR2 FQNEAQ (reference sequence). The CDR3 coding sequence is TGTGCCAGCAGCTCGGATCCGGGACTAGCGGTCGGGGAGCTGTTTTTT. Translating it yields CASSSDPGLAVGELFF.

The chain couples TRBV6-5 to TRBJ2-1, with TRBD2 as a possible D gene (7 bases). The CDR3 is 16 residues long. Between the trimmed V and J ends, which lost 3 bases and 5 bases, there was a span of 17 bases. Per the germline V gene, CDR1 is MNHEY and CDR2 is SVGAGI. CDR3 amino acids: CASSYTGASGNNEQFF. CDR3 coding DNA: TGTGCCAGCAGTTATACGGGGGCTAGCGGAAACAATGAGCAGTTCTTC.

This clone was picked up one time. The chain recombines TRBV7-2 with TRBJ2-7, with 9 bases that match TRBD1. Germline V gives CDR1 SGHTA, CDR2 FQGNSA. The CDR3 sequence is 14 residues long. V was clipped by 6 bases and J by 0 bases; unmatched bases: 3. The CDR3 DNA is TGTGCCAGCAGGATGACAGGGGGCTCCTACGAGCAGTACTTC. Translated, it gives CASRMTGGSYEQYF.

The gene calls are TRBV30 and TRBJ2-7; no reliable D call. V gave up 0 bases and J gave up 3 bases, with 9 bases separating them. The CDR3 contains 13 residues. CDR1 is GTSNPN and CDR2 is SVGIG in the germline V gene (reference sequence). Here the CDR3 DNA reads TGTGCCTGGAGTGTCGTTAGACTCTACGAGCAGTACTTC. Translation: CAWSVVRLYEQYF.

This chain links TRBV27 with TRBJ1-1; 10 bases align to TRBD1. V gave up 7 bases and J gave up 4 bases; unmatched junction bases: 6. The germline V gene encodes CDR1 MNHEY and CDR2 SMNVEV (reference sequence). CDR3 size: 14 residues. CDR3 in DNA: TGTGCCAGCACCCCCAGACAGGGGGCCACTGAAGCTTTCTTT. Protein product: CASTPRQGATEAFF.

The genes are TRBV19 and TRBJ2-2; 8 bases fit TRBD2. CDR1 LNHDA and CDR2 SQIVND come from the germline V gene (reference sequence). J lost 8 bases, V lost 5 bases, and 4 bases had no gene match. The CDR3 loop spans 13 amino acids. The CDR3 loop is CASSLSGSGELFF. The CDR3 DNA sequence: TGTGCCAGTAGTCTCAGCGGGAGTGGGGAGCTGTTTTTT.

The genes are TRBV7-3 and TRBJ2-7; 8 bases are shared with TRBD1. Germline V lookup: CDR1 SGHTA, CDR2 FQGTGA. J lost 4 bases, V lost 5 bases, and 10 bases had no gene match. This CDR3 has 15 amino acids. In nucleotides, the CDR3 is TGTGCCAGCAGCCTCGGACAGGGTACGGTTTACGAGCAGTACTTC. This sequence encodes CASSLGQGTVYEQYF.

The genes are TRBV5-1 and TRBJ2-3; D not resolved. This CDR3 region has 16 residues. V was trimmed by 0 bases and J by 7 bases, leaving 18 bases between them. Germline V lookup: CDR1 SGHRS, CDR2 YFSETQ. CDR3 amino acids: CASSLAGPPHSNTQYF. CDR3 sequence (DNA): TGCGCCAGCAGCTTGGCCGGTCCTCCCCATTCTAATACGCAGTATTTT.

This clone turned up a few times. V gene TRBV5-4 combines with J gene TRBJ2-2; 7 bases are a match to TRBD1. Germline V gene sequence: CDR1 SGHNT, CDR2 YYREEE (reference sequence). This CDR3 comprises 15 residues. J was trimmed by 2 bases and V by 5 bases; bases with no gene match: 6. CDR3 nucleotides: TGTGCCAGCAGGTCCGGGACAGTTAACACCGGGGAGCTGTTTTTT. Encoded protein: CASRSGTVNTGELFF.

A few counts support this clone. The rearrangement joins TRBV7-8 to TRBJ1-5; 10 bases map to TRBD1. The J segment lost 6 bases and the V segment lost 8 bases, leaving 1 base of the junction unmatched. Germline CDR1 and CDR2: SGHVS and FQNEAQ. The CDR3 contains 12 residues. CDR3 in amino acids: CASGQGGQPQHF. The CDR3 coding sequence is TGTGCCAGCGGACAGGGGGGTCAGCCCCAGCATTTT.

The chain uses TRBV6-2 or TRBV6-3 and TRBJ2-7, with 12 bases identical to TRBD2. The trim removed 5 bases at V and 7 bases at J, leaving 6 bases unmatched. Per germline, CDR1 MNHEY and CDR2 SVGEGT. This CDR3 is 14 amino acids long. CDR3 DNA: TGTGCCAGCAGTACTAGCGGGAGGTTTTCGGAGCAGTACTTC. Amino acid sequence: CASSTSGRFSEQYF.

This clone was counted a few times. The chain uses TRBV5-1 and TRBJ1-2; D ambiguous. The CDR3 is 12 residues long. Germline V gives CDR1 SGHRS, CDR2 YFSETQ. The V gene lost 3 bases and the J gene lost 14 bases, with 17 bases spanning the gap. For the CDR3, the DNA is TGCGCCAGCAGCTCGAACCCCTACACAGTAACCTTC. The encoded protein is CASSSNPYTVTF.

This clone occurred once. This chain uses TRBV7-2 with TRBJ1-4, with no clear D. Germline lookup yields CDR1 SGHTA and CDR2 FQGNSA. CDR3 length: 14 residues. With 1 base removed from V and 0 bases from J, the gap between germline ends came to 3 bases. CDR3 in amino acids: CASSLEPTNEKLFF. CDR3 in DNA: TGTGCCAGCAGCTTAGAGCCAACTAATGAAAAACTGTTTTTT. The full variable domain, its missing parts supplied by reference TRBV7-2 and TRBJ1-4, is GAGVSQSPSNKVTEKGKDVELRCDPISGHTALYWYRQSLGQGLEFLIYFQGNSAPDKSGLPSDRFSAERTGGSVSTLTIQRTQQEDSAVYLCASSLEPTNEKLFFGSGTQLSVL.

CDR3 in amino acids: CASSLTGAGAFF. Written as DNA, the CDR3 is TGTGCCAGCAGCTTGACAGGGGCAGGAGCTTTCTTT. The V call is TRBV7-2, the J call TRBJ1-1, with 8 bases matching TRBD1. This CDR3 spans 12 amino acids. V lost 3 bases, J lost 10 bases, and 4 bases stayed unmatched. Germline V gives CDR1 SGHTA, CDR2 FQGNSA.

This chain joins TRBV7-2 and TRBJ2-3, with TRBD2 as a possible D gene (6 bases). Germline CDR1 reads SGHTA; CDR2 reads FQGNSA. There are 16 residues in the CDR3. Trimming removed 2 bases from V and 0 bases from J, with 12 bases in between. CDR3 region: CASSLNLALSTDTQYF. The CDR3, as DNA: TGTGCCAGCAGCTTAAATCTAGCGCTAAGCACAGATACGCAGTATTTT.

J is TRBJ1-1 and V is TRBV9; D ambiguous. The CDR3 contains 15 residues. V gave up 4 bases and J gave up 4 bases, with 17 bases separating them. Germline loops: CDR1 SGDLS, CDR2 YYNGEE. The CDR3 protein is CASSPRSLVGTEAFF. CDR3 nucleotide sequence: TGTGCCAGCAGCCCTAGGAGTCTTGTCGGCACTGAAGCTTTCTTT.

The rearrangement joins TRBV24-1 to TRBJ2-5; weak D call: TRBD1 (6 bases). V dropped 4 bases and J dropped 3 bases, with 14 bases sitting between them. Looked up from germline, CDR1 is KGHDR and CDR2 is SFDVKD. The CDR3 has 15 amino acids. The CDR3 DNA follows: TGTGCCACCAGTGACCGCCGGGACACAGAAGAGACCCAGTACTTC. Protein: CATSDRRDTEETQYF.

V gene TRBV11-2 combines with J gene TRBJ2-5; maybe TRBD2 (5 bases). V lost 7 bases, J lost 5 bases, and 14 bases lay in between. This CDR3 spans 13 amino acids. Germline lookup yields CDR1 SGHAT and CDR2 FQNNGV. The CDR3 DNA sequence: TGTGCCAGCAACCGACCGGAGGAGGAGACCCAGTACTTC. This translates into CASNRPEEETQYF.

The chain uses TRBV27 and TRBJ2-1, with TRBD2 matching over 11 bases. Germline CDR1 MNHEY, CDR2 SMNVEV (reference sequence). The CDR3 is made up of 13 amino acids. With V trimmed by 8 bases and J by 7 bases, 4 bases remained unmatched. The CDR3 here is CASRLAGLNEQFF. CDR3 nucleotide sequence: TGTGCCAGCCGACTAGCGGGACTAAATGAGCAGTTCTTC.

About this clone itself: This sample also contains other DNA sequences that code for the same CDR3. The V and J genes are TRBV7-3 and TRBJ2-7; 10 nucleotides align to TRBD2. The V and J ends lost 2 bases and 6 bases, in that order; junction bases with no gene match: 1. The germline V gene has CDR1 SGHTA and CDR2 FQGTGA. The CDR3 spans 13 residues. The CDR3 DNA reads TGTGCCAGCAGCTTATCTAGCGGGGGCGAGCAGTACTTC. This gives the protein CASSLSSGGEQYF. Supplemented by reference TRBV7-3 and TRBJ2-7, the full variable domain reads GAGVSQTPSNKVTEKGKYVELRCDPISGHTALYWYRQSLGQGPEFLIYFQGTGAADDSGLPNDRFFAVRPEGSVSTLKIQRTERGDSAVYLCASSLSSGGEQYFGPGTRLTVT.

CDR3 nucleotides: TGTGCCAGCAGTTTAACAGGGGCCTATAGCAATCAGCCCCAGCATTTT. Amino acid sequence: CASSLTGAYSNQPQHF. The rearrangement uses TRBV28 and TRBJ1-5, with TRBD1 identical over 7 bases. The germline gives CDR1 MDHEN, CDR2 SYDVKM. V dropped 2 bases and J dropped 0; count of bases not matched to a gene: 4. The CDR3 totals 16 residues.